The clone carrying this T cell receptor (beta chain) was seen only a few times. Its matching antigen is unknown. A junction end diverges from the germline sequence, so it may reflect a read error. These data originate in a study of radiation and T cells in renal cell carcinoma. Study-level findings and limits: In blood, top tumor clones expanded by 2 weeks, shrinking by 4. No pretreatment tumor biopsies were available for baseline clonotypes.

Profiling relied on immunoSEQ multiplex PCR, and the TCRdb table lists in-frame clones only, not all of them. Altogether about 77,000 clones are present, around 78% being singletons, with the ten largest covering approximately 2.4%. Time point meaning: blood 4 weeks post-SBRT, at nephrectomy. As to treatment: 15 Gy SBRT to primary tumor, nephrectomy 4 weeks later. Nephrectomy followed 15 Gy stereotactic body radiation by 4 weeks. This renal cell carcinoma was of the clear cell type. Sequencing was performed on blood, taken from a patient whose treatment included radiotherapy and nephrectomy. The sequence came from an older woman with renal cell carcinoma.

The DNA for the CDR3 is TGTGCCAGCAGCCCTACCTTAAACAGTGAAGCTTTCTTT. Translation gives CASSPTLNSEAFF. The V gene is TRBV28, the J gene TRBJ1-1, with D uncertain. The CDR3 is 13 amino acids. Per the germline V gene, CDR1 is MDHEN and CDR2 is SYDVKM.